This is a list of T cell receptor beta chains from one sample in a study of glioma-infiltrating T cells. TCRdb reanalysed the multiplex PCR reads using MiXCR and keeps one entry per CDR3 protein. Of approximately 120,000 distinct CDR3 sequences in the sample, 23% are singletons; the top ten hold 13% to 15%. The sample consisted of glioma tissue, nonneoplastic brain tissue, or PBMCs (not recorded which). The receptors were gathered from a human donor with low-grade glioma or glioblastoma, undergoing nonglioma brain surgery, or in good health (not recorded which). Each CDR3 is given with its conserved first and last residue. A D gene is named only where the DNA matches it firmly. Some rows have no size entry. The others give once, few or many, or a class for an expanded clone.

j_gene	v_gene	len	abundance	d_gene	CDR3nt	CDR3aa
TRBJ1-1	TRBV24-1	16	many	NA	TGTGCCACCAGTGACCTAAACCGCACAGGGTATTCTGAAGCTTTCTTT	CATSDLNRTGYSEAFF
TRBJ1-5	TRBV28	14	many	TRBD1	TGTGCCAGCAGTCAACGGACAGGGTATCAGCCCCAGCATTTT	CASSQRTGYQPQHF
TRBJ2-5	TRBV25-1	13	NA	NA	TGTGCCAGAAGTGAAGGAGGGTACGAGACCCAGTACTTC	CARSEGGYETQYF
TRBJ1-4	TRBV20-1	18	many	TRBD1	TGCAGTGCTAGAGGAACACGACAGGGGGCAAGGGAAGGAGAAAAACTGTTTTTT	CSARGTRQGAREGEKLFF
TRBJ1-5	TRBV12-3/TRBV12-4	16	NA	TRBD1	TGTGCCAGCAGCCCCCGGACAGGGGCTAATGATCAGCCCAAGCATTTT	CASSPRTGANDQPKHF
TRBJ2-5	TRBV7-2	15	many	TRBD2	TGTGCCAGCAGAGAAGACCCGACTAGCGGGTTGACCCAGTACTTC	CASREDPTSGLTQYF
TRBJ1-2	TRBV3-1	14	many	NA	TGTGCCAGCAGACAAGGAGGCGGGAGCTATGGCTACACCTTC	CASRQGGGSYGYTF
TRBJ2-5	TRBV7-2	18	many	TRBD2	TGTGCCAGCAGCCATCCCCCGGGGGCGGGAGGGCCAAGAGAGACCCAGTACTTC	CASSHPPGAGGPRETQYF
TRBJ2-5	TRBV11-2	14	many	NA	TGTGCCAGCAGCTTTACTGAGTCACAAGAGACCCAGTACTTC	CASSFTESQETQYF
TRBJ2-3	TRBV12-3/TRBV12-4	15	NA	TRBD2	TGTGCCAGCAGTGCGGGACTAGCGGGAGCAGATACGCAGTATTTT	CASSAGLAGADTQYF
TRBJ2-6	TRBV20-1	16	many	NA	TGCAGTGTCCGGGACAAGGAGAGCTCTGGGGCCAACGTCCTGACTTTC	CSVRDKESSGANVLTF
TRBJ1-3	TRBV27	15	many	TRBD1	TGTGCCAGCAGTTCGACAGGGGTATTCGGAAACACCATATATTTT	CASSSTGVFGNTIYF
TRBJ2-3	TRBV20-1	15	many	TRBD2	TGCAGTGCTAGCCCTAGGGCGGGAGGGCCTTATACGCAGTATTTT	CSASPRAGGPYTQYF
TRBJ2-1	TRBV6-2/TRBV6-3	14	many	NA	TGTGCCAGCAGCCGTGAAGAATCCTACAATGAGCAGTTCTTC	CASSREESYNEQFF
TRBJ2-3	TRBV18	15	many	NA	TGTGCCAGCTCACCACCCAGGGTCAGCACAGATACGCAGTATTTT	CASSPPRVSTDTQYF
TRBJ2-7	TRBV20-1	14	many	NA	TGCAGTGCTAGGTTCCGGGTAAACTCCTACGAGCAGTACTTC	CSARFRVNSYEQYF
TRBJ1-5	TRBV12-3/TRBV12-4	15	many	NA	TGTGCCAGCAGTTCCCAGATGGGGGTGGATCAGCCCCAGCATTTT	CASSSQMGVDQPQHF
TRBJ1-1	TRBV5-6	14	few	TRBD1	TGTGCCAGCAGCCCCCTGACAGGGAATACTGAAGCTTTCTTT	CASSPLTGNTEAFF
TRBJ2-7	TRBV28	14	many	TRBD2	TGTGCCAGCAGTTTAGCGCCGGGAGGATACGAGCAGTACTTC	CASSLAPGGYEQYF
TRBJ1-5	TRBV2	13	many	NA	TGTGCCAGCAGTGAACAGGGTCTAGGCCCCCAGCATTTT	CASSEQGLGPQHF
TRBJ2-2	TRBV29-1	14	NA	TRBD1	TGCAGCGTTGACCGGGACAGTAACACCGGGGAGCTGTTTTTT	CSVDRDSNTGELFF
TRBJ2-3	TRBV7-3	14	NA	NA	TGTGCCAGCAGCTTAATCCCGAGTTCAGATACGCAGTATTTT	CASSLIPSSDTQYF
TRBJ2-1	TRBV29-1	12	few	TRBD2	TGCAGCGTTGCAATAGCGGGAGATGAGCAGTTCTTC	CSVAIAGDEQFF
TRBJ2-7	TRBV6-6	15	many	TRBD1	TGTGCCAGCAGTTACTCGAACAGGGGGGCCTACGAGCAGTACTTC	CASSYSNRGAYEQYF
TRBJ2-3	TRBV5-6	14	NA	NA	TGTGCCAGCAGCTCCGGTTATCTCACAGATACGCAGTATTTT	CASSSGYLTDTQYF
TRBJ1-2	TRBV7-2	13	many	NA	TGTGCCAGCAGCCCCTGGGACGGGCGGGGCTACACCTTC	CASSPWDGRGYTF
TRBJ2-7	TRBV28	16	many	TRBD2	TGTGCCAGCAGTTTAGAGGCTGGGGCGGGAGGCTACGAGCAGTACTTC	CASSLEAGAGGYEQYF
TRBJ2-4	TRBV12-3/TRBV12-4	13	NA	NA	TGTGCCAGCGGCCACGGAGCCAAAAACATTCAGTACTTC	CASGHGAKNIQYF
TRBJ2-3	TRBV19	18	few	TRBD1	TGTGCCAGTAGAGCCCTTCGAACAGGGGGCCCTAGCACAGATACGCAGTATTTT	CASRALRTGGPSTDTQYF
TRBJ2-6	TRBV11-2	19	NA	TRBD1	TGTGCCAGCAGCTACCTCGCAGGGGGTTCTATTACTGGGGCCAACGTCCTGACTTTC	CASSYLAGGSITGANVLTF
TRBJ2-5	TRBV4-3	14	many	NA	TGCGCCAGCAGCCAAGATACAGCGAAAGAGACCCAGTACTTC	CASSQDTAKETQYF
TRBJ2-3	TRBV4-2	13	many	NA	TGTGCCAGCAGCCAAGGCGGTTCAAATACGCAGTATTTT	CASSQGGSNTQYF